This TCR beta chain emerged from a study of T cell responses to AZD1222 COVID-19 vaccine (dated by TCRdb to the early 2020s). About the investigation overall: A total of approximately 250 trial participants underwent TCR sequencing, of whom some 200 had received two doses of AZD1222 and around 25 had received two doses of the MenACWY control vaccine. Trial participants were enrolled by age into 18-55, 56-69 and 70-plus year subgroups, with 148, 28 and 57 TCR-sequenced participants respectively. The study at large found these results: No day 14 peak-response samples were available, so repertoires were characterized only after the peak T cell response. Participants were mostly white British and included more females than males, and it was suggested by the authors that clonal diversity may have been underestimated. Reportedly, close to half of the unique spike-specific TCRs recognized epitopes lying outside the regions that are mutated in the B.1.351 and B.1.1.7 variants. The 56-69-year group was small, and its depth increase did not reach significance, likely because of low power. The whole spike protein was spanned by vaccine-associated CD4 TCRs, and dominant responses were seen in regions 160-218 and 743-854. Conclusions about previously exposed vaccinees are limited because only five to seven AZD1222 recipients were SARS-CoV-2 seropositive at baseline. After two AZD1222 doses, both the breadth and the depth of spike-specific TCRs were significantly higher than at day 0 and than in MenACWY recipients.

After removal of 5 bases from V and 8 bases from J, the junction retains 12 bases not matched to a gene. CDR1 and CDR2 were assigned from the germline V gene (reference sequence) as SGHNT and YYREEE. Spanning cysteine to phenylalanine, the CDR3 consists of 14 amino acids. Only CDR3 DNA remains: 42 bases, in frame from the first base. This clone was recorded only once. Its antigen is still unknown. One base away there is no much larger clone; base qualities are not given. The CDR3 regions of human TCRbeta chains were analyzed by immunosequencing. In the authors' own workflow: TCRs in the repertoires were compared against a reference library of SARS-CoV-2-specific TCRs that had been generated with the MIRA antigen-specificity platform. Breadth was defined as the fraction of unique TCRs that were SARS-CoV-2-associated. Depth was defined as the fraction of total T cells that were SARS-CoV-2-associated. Each spike-specific TCR was assigned to its reactive spike region and to a CD4 or CD8 class using the MIRA data. Log10-transformed breadth and depth values were compared by one-way ANOVA with Sidak's multiple comparisons tests. TCRdb mirrors the immuneACCESS table, restricted to in-frame sequences. Some clones are absent from its copies; in checked studies, under half trace to an unresolved V gene, and the reason for the others is unknown. Clonal size and the V and J genes are those of that table, whereas D and trimming came from the DNA. Within this sample are 150,000 or so clones, with more than 90% of them counted one time only. The ten largest clones take up less than 1.6% of the sample.

Explained via the paper, the time point label denotes: about 28 days (+/-7) after the second vaccine dose. AZD1222 recipients with second doses at about 4 weeks or about 12 weeks were pooled, because spike-specific TCR depth and breadth did not differ between schedules. Vaccinee samples were obtained from the UK trials COV001 and COV002, which included a single-blind randomized controlled phase 2/3 trial of AZD1222 (ChAdOx1 nCoV-19) in healthy adults. For TCRbeta chain sequencing, PBMC samples were collected from trial participants at day 0 and at day 28 after the second dose. Recombination linked TRBV5-4 to TRBJ1-2, with 7 bases matching TRBD1. This receptor was obtained from an adult who received the AZD1222 COVID-19 vaccine. The sample here was peripheral blood, taken 28 days after the second AZD1222 dose. The bases read TGTGCCAGCAGAAAAGCAGGGGGTTTGGAAGGCTACACCTTC. Its translation is CASRKAGGLEGYTF.